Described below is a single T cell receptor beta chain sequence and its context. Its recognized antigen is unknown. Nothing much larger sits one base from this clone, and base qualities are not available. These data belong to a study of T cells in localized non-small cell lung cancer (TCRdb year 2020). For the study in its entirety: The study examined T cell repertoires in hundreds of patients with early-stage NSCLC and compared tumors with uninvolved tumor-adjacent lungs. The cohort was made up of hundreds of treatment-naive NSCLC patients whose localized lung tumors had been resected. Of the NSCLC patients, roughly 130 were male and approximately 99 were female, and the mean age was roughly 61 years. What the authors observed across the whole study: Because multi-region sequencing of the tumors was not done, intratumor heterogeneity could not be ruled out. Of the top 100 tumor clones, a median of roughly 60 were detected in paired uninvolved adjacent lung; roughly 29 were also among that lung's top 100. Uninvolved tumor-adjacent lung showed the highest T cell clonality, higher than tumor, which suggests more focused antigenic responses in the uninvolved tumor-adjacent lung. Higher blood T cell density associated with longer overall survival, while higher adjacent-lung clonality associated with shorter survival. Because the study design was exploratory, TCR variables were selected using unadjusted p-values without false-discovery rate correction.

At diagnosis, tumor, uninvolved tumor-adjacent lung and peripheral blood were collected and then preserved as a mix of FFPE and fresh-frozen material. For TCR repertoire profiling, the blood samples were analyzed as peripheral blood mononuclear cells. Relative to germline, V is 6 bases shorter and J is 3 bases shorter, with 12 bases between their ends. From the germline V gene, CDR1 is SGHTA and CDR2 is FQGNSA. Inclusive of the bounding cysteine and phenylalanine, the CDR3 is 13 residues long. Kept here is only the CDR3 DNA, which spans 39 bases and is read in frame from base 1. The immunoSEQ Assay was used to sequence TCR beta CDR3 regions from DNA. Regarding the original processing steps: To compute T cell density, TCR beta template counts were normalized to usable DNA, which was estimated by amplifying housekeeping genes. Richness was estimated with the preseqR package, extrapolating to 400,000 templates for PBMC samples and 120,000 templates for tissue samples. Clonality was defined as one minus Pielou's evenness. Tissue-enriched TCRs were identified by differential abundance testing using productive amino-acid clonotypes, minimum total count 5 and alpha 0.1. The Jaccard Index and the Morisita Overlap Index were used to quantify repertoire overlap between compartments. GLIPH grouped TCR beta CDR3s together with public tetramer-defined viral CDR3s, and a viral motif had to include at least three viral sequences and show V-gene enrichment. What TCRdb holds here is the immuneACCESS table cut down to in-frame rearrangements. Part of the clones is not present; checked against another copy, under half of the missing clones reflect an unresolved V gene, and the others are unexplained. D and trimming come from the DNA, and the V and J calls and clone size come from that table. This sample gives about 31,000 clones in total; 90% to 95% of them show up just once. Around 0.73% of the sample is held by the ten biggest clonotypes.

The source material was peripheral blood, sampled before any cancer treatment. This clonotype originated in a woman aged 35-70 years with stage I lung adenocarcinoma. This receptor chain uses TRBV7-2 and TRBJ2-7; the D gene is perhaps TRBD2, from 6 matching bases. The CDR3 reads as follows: CASRSGVYYEQYF. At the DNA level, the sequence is TGTGCCAGCAGATCGGGGGTATACTACGAGCAGTACTTC.